This TCR beta chain stems from a study of shared clonotypes between healthy human individuals. The study ran the assay at deep level. Unsorted PBMC DNA went through sequencing on ten immunoSEQ deep assay plates. Measured with immunoSEQ multiplex PCR; TCRdb has only the in-frame clones, and not every one. The sample holds about 480,000 clones, 70% to 80% seen once. The length of the CDR3 is 14 residues. Deletions cut 1 base from V and 0 bases from J, with 7 bases between. Germline assignment: CDR1 SGHTA and CDR2 FQGNSA. Study-level points and caveats: With few donors, the genetic and exposure-history diversity represented was limited.

To note about this clone: What it binds is not known.

Donors, healthy HIV-negative adults, lacked recent acute infections or vaccinations. What was sequenced was PBMCs. The chain combines TRBV7-2 with TRBJ2-7; D remains ambiguous. The clonotype was recovered from a woman aged 40 to 50 in good health. Some clones in this sample may be carry-over from other donors' samples. The chain's CDR3 is CASSLGGPSYEQYF. The CDR3 DNA reads TGTGCCAGCAGCTTAGGAGGCCCCTCCTACGAGCAGTACTTC.